A single sample gave rise to the 25 T cell receptor beta chains below, sequenced in a study of T cell changes during pregnancy in multiple sclerosis. Assay: immunoSEQ multiplex PCR; the TCRdb copy retains only in-frame clones and omits some. The top ten clones hold about 0.84% of a sample with over 70,000 clones, 94% of them seen once. The starting material was peripheral blood, obtained in the third trimester of pregnancy. These receptors all stem from a female donor with multiple sclerosis, enrolled in a pregnancy study.

CDR3 residues: CASSIRGQNTEAFF. As DNA, the CDR3 is TGTGCCAGTAGTATTAGGGGACAGAACACTGAAGCTTTCTTT. The chain carries TRBV19 and TRBJ1-1; maybe TRBD1 (6 bases). Per the germline V gene, CDR1 is LNHDA and CDR2 is SQIVND (reference sequence). The CDR3 is made up of 14 amino acids. V shed 3 bases and J shed 1 base, with 9 bases lying between them.

The chain employs TRBV21-1 and TRBJ2-3; no DNA check was done on the table's D call, TRBD1. TRBV21-1 is a pseudogene. The CDR3 has 13 residues. CDR3 DNA: TGTGCCAGCAGCAAGCAGGGGGCAGATACGCAGTATTTT. Translating it yields CASSKQGADTQYF.

The V call is TRBV19, the J call TRBJ2-3; D is possibly TRBD1 (5 bases). V gave up 3 bases and J gave up 0 bases, with 10 bases separating them. Looked up from germline, CDR1 is LNHDA and CDR2 is SQIVND (reference sequence). The CDR3 has 15 amino acids. As DNA, the CDR3 is TGTGCCAGTAGTATGGGGCAGACTAGCACAGATACGCAGTATTTT. Residues: CASSMGQTSTDTQYF.

The J gene is TRBJ1-4, the V gene TRBV27; 7 positions agree with TRBD1. This CDR3 is 17 amino acids long. Germline V gene lookup returns CDR1 MNHEY and CDR2 SMNVEV (reference sequence). The V gene end was trimmed by 6 bases and the J gene end by 0 bases; junction bases not matched to a gene: 10. This CDR3 reads CASRYTGATPTNEKLFF. In DNA, the CDR3 is TGTGCCAGCAGATATACAGGGGCCACTCCAACTAATGAAAAACTGTTTTTT. Filled out from reference TRBV27 and TRBJ1-4, the complete variable domain reads EAQVTQNPRYLITVTGKKLTVTCSQNMNHEYMSWYRQDPGLGLRQIYYSMNVEVTDKGDVPEGYKVSRKEKRNFPLILESPSPNQTSLYFCASRYTGATPTNEKLFFGSGTQLSVL.

The chain employs TRBV7-6 and TRBJ1-3; TRBD1 is a possible D gene (5 bases). The germline gives CDR1 SGHVS, CDR2 FNYEAQ. The V end lost 5 bases, the J end lost 2 bases, and 19 bases lay between the germline ends. The CDR3 has 17 amino acids. This CDR3 reads CASSPYLPGQAGNTIYF. The CDR3 nucleotides read TGTGCCAGCAGCCCTTATCTACCAGGGCAAGCTGGAAACACCATATATTTT.

The chain has TRBV7-9 and TRBJ2-6, with D perhaps TRBD1 (6 bases). The V gene's germline CDR1 is SEHNR and CDR2 FQNEAQ (reference sequence). Trimming took 8 bases from V and 1 from J, leaving 12 bases between them. This CDR3 has 15 residues. The DNA for the CDR3 is TGTGCCAGCGCCAGGGGAGAGTCTGGGGCCAACGTCCTGACTTTC. Translation gives CASARGESGANVLTF.

The chain couples TRBV11-2 to TRBJ2-2, with a weak D call TRBD2 (5 bases). The germline gives CDR1 SGHAT, CDR2 FQNNGV. The CDR3 is made up of 15 amino acids. Trimming removed 1 base at V and 7 bases at J, with 13 bases between. DNA of the CDR3: TGTGCCAGCAGCTTAGGGGCCCCGGGGATCGGGGAGCTGTTTTTT. This sequence encodes CASSLGAPGIGELFF.

The V and J genes are TRBV18 and TRBJ2-2; weak D call: TRBD2 (6 bases). V was trimmed by 3 bases and J by 2 bases, leaving 13 bases between them. Germline CDR1 and CDR2: KGHSH and LQKENI. The CDR3 contains 16 residues. CDR3 amino acids: CASSPLGTVNTGELFF. CDR3 bases: TGTGCCAGCTCACCCTTGGGGACTGTCAACACCGGGGAGCTGTTTTTT.

The chain links TRBV4-1 to TRBJ2-7, with 7 nucleotides matching TRBD2. From germline, CDR1 is MGHRA and CDR2 YSYEKL. Trimming at V came to 0 bases and at J to 2 bases, leaving 7 bases not matched to a gene. This CDR3 spans 16 amino acids. The DNA for the CDR3 is TGCGCCAGCAGCCAAGAAGCACTAGCGTTAGCCTACGAGCAGTACTTC. Its translation: CASSQEALALAYEQYF.

The rearrangement uses TRBV10-3 and TRBJ2-1, with TRBD1 matching 7 bases. The length of the CDR3 is 17 residues. The V gene end was trimmed by 3 bases and the J gene end by 6 bases; junction bases not matched to a gene: 14. Germline V gives CDR1 ENHRY, CDR2 SYGVKD. The CDR3: CAISERSTLDRVNEQFF. In DNA form, the CDR3 reads TGTGCCATCAGTGAAAGGTCAACCCTCGACAGGGTCAATGAGCAGTTCTTC.

V usage is TRBV6-6 and J usage is TRBJ1-4; D is perhaps TRBD1 (6 bases). The ends were cut back, 2 bases at V and 10 bases at J, with 17 bases in the middle. The CDR3 has 15 amino acids. Germline CDR1 MNHNY, CDR2 SVGAGI (reference sequence). CDR3 loop: CASSYLQGGEGKLFF. The CDR3 DNA sequence: TGTGCCAGCAGTTACCTCCAAGGGGGGGAAGGAAAACTGTTTTTT.

This rearrangement joins TRBV4-2 to TRBJ2-1; D might be TRBD2 (5 bases). CDR1 LGHNA and CDR2 YNFKEQ come from the germline V gene. V shed 2 bases and J shed 10 bases, with 18 bases lying between them. This CDR3 has 15 residues. The CDR3, as DNA: TGTGCCAGCAGCCAAAGCCACCAACCGGGGAACGAGCAGTTCTTC. This gives the protein CASSQSHQPGNEQFF.

CDR3: CASSISPPYYEQYF. The CDR3 region has the DNA TGTGCCAGCAGCATTTCCCCCCCCTACTACGAGCAGTACTTC. The chain couples TRBV7-7 to TRBJ2-7; D is unclear. V shed 5 bases and J shed 3 bases, with 14 bases lying between them. There are 14 residues in the CDR3. The germline V gene encodes CDR1 SSHAT and CDR2 FNYEAQ (reference sequence). Variable domain in full (rest from reference TRBV7-7 and TRBJ2-7): GAGVSQSPRYKVTKRGQDVTLRCDPISSHATLYWYQQALGQGPEFLTYFNYEAQPDKSGLPSDRFSAERPEGSISTLTIQRTEQRDSAMYRCASSISPPYYEQYFGPGTRLTVT.

J is TRBJ1-5 and V is TRBV7-2; the match to TRBD1 covers 9 bases. J lost 0 bases, V lost 1 base, and 10 bases had no gene match. Per germline, CDR1 SGHTA and CDR2 FQGNSA. The CDR3 contains 19 residues. This CDR3 reads CASSLERQGVGYSNQPQHF. In nucleotides, the CDR3 is TGTGCCAGCAGCTTAGAGAGACAGGGGGTCGGATATAGCAATCAGCCCCAGCATTTT. Full variable domain (missing parts from reference TRBV7-2 and TRBJ1-5): GAGVSQSPSNKVTEKGKDVELRCDPISGHTALYWYRQSLGQGLEFLIYFQGNSAPDKSGLPSDRFSAERTGGSVSTLTIQRTQQEDSAVYLCASSLERQGVGYSNQPQHFGDGTRLSIL.

The V and J genes are TRBV7-8 and TRBJ2-5; 8 bases are a match to TRBD2. This CDR3 has 16 residues. Germline trimming cut 5 bases from V and 2 bases from J; bases unmatched to any gene: 10. Per the germline V gene, CDR1 is SGHVS and CDR2 is FQNEAQ. CDR3 in amino acids: CASSPLTSVRQETQYF. CDR3 nucleotides: TGTGCCAGCAGCCCATTGACTAGCGTGAGACAAGAGACCCAGTACTTC.

The chain combines TRBV5-1 with TRBJ2-5, with TRBD1 matching 9 bases. The V segment lost 3 bases and the J segment 7 bases; nucleotides outside the gene matches: 19. In germline, CDR1 is SGHRS, CDR2 YFSETQ. The CDR3 runs to 18 residues. CDR3 coding DNA: TGCGCCAGCAGCTCCGGGACAGGGTCGACTTCGCGGGACGGGACCCAGTACTTC. It specifies CASSSGTGSTSRDGTQYF.

A single count supports this clone. The V gene is TRBV29-1, the J gene TRBJ2-7; TRBD2 aligns across 12 bases. The germline gives CDR1 SQVTM, CDR2 ANQGSEA. This CDR3 contains 14 residues. V lost 4 bases to trimming and J lost 3 bases; unmatched junction nucleotides: 4. The chain's CDR3 is CSVGKGLAGYEQYF. The CDR3 DNA reads as TGCAGCGTTGGGAAGGGACTAGCGGGCTACGAGCAGTACTTC.

V usage is TRBV25-1 and J usage is TRBJ2-7; D perhaps matches TRBD2 (5 bases). The CDR3 loop spans 13 amino acids. Germline-derived CDR1 and CDR2 are MGHDK and SYGVNS. Trimming shortened V by 5 bases and J by 7 bases, and 15 bases separated the two germline ends. The CDR3 loop is CASSTLGGGEQYF. CDR3 bases: TGTGCCAGCAGTACGCTAGGTGGCGGGGAGCAGTACTTC.

V is TRBV4-2 and J is TRBJ2-1; 9 nucleotides agree with TRBD2. The CDR3 covers 15 residues. Germline V gene data show CDR1 as LGHNA and CDR2 as YNFKEQ. The trim removed 4 bases at V and 10 bases at J, leaving 11 bases unmatched. CDR3 nucleotide sequence: TGTGCCAGCAGCCCAGAGCGGGAGGTGCTTAGGGAGCAGTTCTTC. This sequence encodes CASSPEREVLREQFF.

V usage is TRBV15 and J usage is TRBJ2-1; D is ambiguous. Germline CDR1 is LNHNV and CDR2 is YYDKDF (reference sequence). Trimming pared 4 bases from V and 9 bases from J, leaving 13 bases between. CDR3 length equals 13 residues. Written as DNA, the CDR3 is TGTGCCACCAGCACCTCGACTTCGGCTGAGCAGTTCTTC. Its translation is CATSTSTSAEQFF.

The CDR3 region has the DNA TGTGCCAGCAGCGAGGTCCCTGGGGGAGGCTATGGCTACACCTTC. It codes for CASSEVPGGGYGYTF. This sequence joins TRBV6-1 and TRBJ1-2; tentative D call: TRBD1 (5 bases). V lost 6 bases to trimming and J lost 4 bases, with 18 bases between them. The CDR3 runs 15 residues. The germline V gene encodes CDR1 MNHNS and CDR2 SASEGT.

The chain has TRBV30 and TRBJ1-2, with TRBD1 matching over 9 bases. J lost 3 bases, V lost 5 bases, and 4 bases had no gene match. This CDR3 comprises 13 residues. From germline, CDR1 is GTSNPN and CDR2 SVGIG (reference sequence). This CDR3 reads CAWGTGGDYGYTF. In nucleotides, the CDR3 is TGTGCCTGGGGCACAGGGGGCGACTATGGCTACACCTTC.

The genes are TRBV6-5 and TRBJ1-2; no definite D call. Germline CDR1 MNHEY, CDR2 SVGAGI. The CDR3 loop spans 15 amino acids. V dropped 2 bases and J dropped 8 bases, with 18 bases sitting between them. The CDR3 is CASSYRPVGVNGYTF. The CDR3 bases are TGTGCCAGCAGTTACCGGCCGGTTGGAGTAAACGGCTACACCTTC.

The chain uses TRBV7-2 and TRBJ1-2; no firm D call. Germline CDR1 is SGHTA and CDR2 is FQGNSA. V lost 0 bases and J 2 bases, leaving 13 bases between the germline ends. This CDR3 comprises 16 residues. DNA of the CDR3: TGTGCCAGCAGCTTAGCTAGCAGAAAAGTCAACTATGGCTACACCTTC. Its protein is CASSLASRKVNYGYTF.

Details on this clone: At the DNA level, this CDR3 is encoded by other sequences in the same sample as well. The chain carries TRBV6-6 and TRBJ1-1; tentative D call: TRBD1 (5 bases). The CDR3 contains 15 residues. The V end was cut by 0 bases, the J end by 5 bases, with 13 bases between. Germline lookup yields CDR1 MNHNY and CDR2 SVGAGI (reference sequence). In DNA form, the CDR3 reads TGTGCCAGCAGTTACTCCCCGGGCGGGGGGACTGAAGCTTTCTTT. Its protein is CASSYSPGGGTEAFF.